The 3 T cell receptor beta chains given below trace back to one sample, sequenced in a study of radiotherapy plus CTLA-4 blockade in lung cancer. Measured with immunoSEQ multiplex PCR; TCRdb has only the in-frame clones, and not every one. The sample lists around 38,000 clones, approximately 83% occurring once. The sample here was peripheral blood, taken from a patient treated with radiotherapy plus ipilimumab. Source of these receptors: a human donor with non-small cell lung cancer whose response to radiotherapy plus ipilimumab could not be evaluated.

This clone has a single count. The V gene is TRBV10-3, the J gene TRBJ1-1; D remains ambiguous. Trimming left V 0 bases short and J 5 bases short, with 7 bases between. Germline CDR1 is ENHRY and CDR2 is SYGVKD. The CDR3 spans 13 residues. CDR3 in amino acids: CAISESRMTEAFF. Written as DNA, the CDR3 is TGTGCCATCAGTGAGTCGAGGATGACTGAAGCTTTCTTT.

This clone has only a few counts. The rearrangement joins TRBV6-1 to TRBJ1-4, with D unresolved. CDR1 and CDR2 (germline): MNHNS, SASEGT. Between the trimmed V and J ends, which lost 8 bases and 0 bases, there was a span of 7 bases. The CDR3 covers 13 residues. Here the CDR3 reads CASSRSTNEKLFF. The DNA for the CDR3 is TGTGCCAGCTCCAGATCAACTAATGAAAAACTGTTTTTT.

This clone was counted a few times. The chain is built from TRBV4-3 and TRBJ1-6, with D unresolved. Germline loops: CDR1 LGHNA, CDR2 YSLEER. The CDR3 is 18 residues long. The ends were cut back, 0 bases at V and 0 bases at J, with 12 bases in the middle. CDR3 in DNA: TGCGCCAGCAGCCAAGAGTCAGGAGGGAGCTCCTATAATTCACCCCTCCACTTT. This translates into CASSQESGGSSYNSPLHF.